The rows below give T cell receptor beta chains drawn from one sample of a study of neurological immune-mediated disorders. TCRdb redid the calling of the 5' RACE reads with MiXCR, one entry per CDR3 protein. The sample includes more than 75,000 distinct CDR3 sequences, around 4.5% of them seen just once. The source material was PBMCs. The receptors derive from a woman aged 55-69 years with multiple sclerosis. CDR3s include the opening cysteine and the closing phenylalanine or tryptophan. The D gene is left open where the match is weak. A row's size may be missing; if present it is once, few, many or a size class.

v_gene	j_gene	abundance	d_gene	CDR3nt	CDR3aa
TRBV7-9	TRBJ2-5	many	TRBD2	TGTGCCAGCCTCTGGGGCGGGGGGGCCGGTGAGACCCAGTACTTC	CASLWGGGAGETQYF
TRBV27	TRBJ2-1	many	NA	TGTGCCAGCAGTTTCCGTCCGGGGCAGAGCTCCTACAATGAGCAGTTCTTC	CASSFRPGQSSYNEQFF
TRBV5-1	TRBJ1-1	many	NA	TGCGCCAGCAGCTCCAACCCTACAGGGAACACTGAAGCTTTCTTT	CASSSNPTGNTEAFF
TRBV20-1	TRBJ2-5	many	TRBD2	TGCAGTGCTAGCCCTAGCGGGGGGGCTCGAGAGACCCAGTACTTC	CSASPSGGARETQYF
TRBV12-3/TRBV12-4	TRBJ2-6	once	NA	TGTGCCAGCAAGACAGTCTCTGGGGCCAACGTCCTGACTTTC	CASKTVSGANVLTF
TRBV20-1	TRBJ2-1	many	TRBD2	TGCAGTGCTAGAGATCAATCCAGCGGGGGGGCAAAGGAGCAGTTCTTC	CSARDQSSGGAKEQFF
TRBV5-1	TRBJ2-1	many	TRBD2	TGCGCCAGCAGCTTGGGTAGCGGGGGGGCCTCCTACAATGAGCAGTTCTTC	CASSLGSGGASYNEQFF
TRBV11-2	TRBJ1-4	many	TRBD1	TGTGCCAGCAGCCCAGGGACAGGGATGGATGAAAAACTGTTTTTT	CASSPGTGMDEKLFF
TRBV5-6	TRBJ2-1	many	TRBD2	TGTGCCAGCAGCTTACCAACTAGCGGGGCCTACAATGAGCAGTTCTTC	CASSLPTSGAYNEQFF
TRBV7-9	TRBJ1-6	many	NA	TGTGCCAGTACGGCTAGCTCCTATAATTCACCCCTCCACTTT	CASTASSYNSPLHF
TRBV4-1	TRBJ1-5	many	NA	TGCGCCAGCAGCCACAAAGGGGGAAATAGCAATCAGCCCCAGCATTTT	CASSHKGGNSNQPQHF
TRBV4-1	TRBJ1-5	many	NA	TGCGCCAGCAGCCAAGATCTGGGGGGCGTCGGGAATCAGCCCCAGCATTTT	CASSQDLGGVGNQPQHF
TRBV18	TRBJ2-5	few	NA	TGTGCCAGCTCACGAACAGGGTTGGAGACCCAGTACTTC	CASSRTGLETQYF
TRBV18	TRBJ2-2	NA	NA	TGTGCCAGCTCTCCTGAGACAGGCTCGAACACCGGGGAGCTGTTTTTT	CASSPETGSNTGELFF
TRBV7-6	TRBJ1-1	many	NA	TGTGCCAGCAGCTTAGGGGGGAACAGGGAGGCTTTCTTT	CASSLGGNREAFF
TRBV3-1	TRBJ2-1	few	TRBD1	TGTGCCAGCAGCCTTCCGGGACAGGCCTACAATGAGCAGTTCTTC	CASSLPGQAYNEQFF
TRBV5-1	TRBJ2-1	many	NA	TGCGCCAGCAGCTTTTGGGCCGGGTTGAGGCACAATGAGCAGTTCTTC	CASSFWAGLRHNEQFF
TRBV20-1	TRBJ2-7	many	TRBD1	TGCAGTGCCCCCGACAGGGTGGAAGGCGAGCAGTACTTC	CSAPDRVEGEQYF
TRBV18	TRBJ2-5	many	NA	TGTGCCAGCTCAAAAGAAGAGACCCAGTACTTC	CASSKEETQYF
TRBV7-8	TRBJ2-2	many	TRBD1	TGTGCCAGCAGCTCTACAGGGGCCGGGGAGCTGTTTTTT	CASSSTGAGELFF
TRBV29-1	TRBJ2-2	many	TRBD1	TGCAGCGTCAAATCCGGGACAGGGTTGGTTGGCGGGGAGCTGTTTTTT	CSVKSGTGLVGGELFF
TRBV7-6	TRBJ1-1	few	NA	TGTGCCAGCAGCTTAGCTACGAACACTGAAGCTTTCTTT	CASSLATNTEAFF
TRBV7-9	TRBJ2-1	many	TRBD1	TGTGCCAGCAGCCTCATTTCCGGGACAGGGCACAATGAGCAGTTCTTC	CASSLISGTGHNEQFF
TRBV18	TRBJ1-2	many	NA	TGTGCCAGCTCTGCCCAGGAGGTCAACTATGGCTACACCTTC	CASSAQEVNYGYTF
TRBV29-1	TRBJ1-2	medium-sized	NA	TGCAGCGTTCCGGAGAATGGCTACACCTTC	CSVPENGYTF
TRBV4-1	TRBJ2-5	many	TRBD2	TGCGCCAGCAGCCAAGATCCGGGGGGGGCCAGAGAGACCCAGTACTTC	CASSQDPGGARETQYF
TRBV3-1	TRBJ2-3	many	TRBD2	TGTGCCAGCAGCCAAGATCGACTAGCGGGCACAGATACGCAGTATTTT	CASSQDRLAGTDTQYF
TRBV7-2	TRBJ2-5	many	NA	TGTGCCAGCAGCTTAGGGCCTTCAGAGACCCAGTACTTC	CASSLGPSETQYF
TRBV20-1	TRBJ2-1	many	TRBD2	TGCAGTGCTAGTGAAACGTGGAAGAGCGGGGGGCTTAGCTCCTACAATGAGCAGTTCTTC	CSASETWKSGGLSSYNEQFF
TRBV7-2	TRBJ2-6	many	NA	TGTGCCAGCAGATGGACTTCAACTGGGGCCAACGTCCTGACTTTC	CASRWTSTGANVLTF
TRBV11-2	TRBJ2-7	many	TRBD1	TGTGCCAGCAGCTTAGATTATTGGGACAGGTCCTACGAGCAGTACTTC	CASSLDYWDRSYEQYF
TRBV7-9	TRBJ2-3	many	NA	TGTGCCAGCACCCCGCGGGTAGCCCCAGATACGCAGTATTTT	CASTPRVAPDTQYF
TRBV30	TRBJ2-7	NA	TRBD1	TGTGCCTGGGACAGGGGGCTCAACGAGCAGTACTTC	CAWDRGLNEQYF
TRBV7-2	TRBJ2-1	many	TRBD1	TGTGCCAGCAGCTTAGCTGGGGGCGGACAGGCCCGAACATACAATGAGCAGTTCTTC	CASSLAGGGQARTYNEQFF
TRBV6-5	TRBJ2-5	many	NA	TGTGCCAGCCTACGCCTCAGGGGAGAGACCCAGTACTTC	CASLRLRGETQYF
TRBV11-1	TRBJ2-1	many	NA	TGTGCCAGCAGCCGATCCCGGAATGAGCAGTTCTTC	CASSRSRNEQFF
TRBV12-3/TRBV12-4	TRBJ2-1	many	TRBD2	TGTGCCAGCAGTTTCGGGGGGGCGGGTTACAATGAGCAGTTCTTC	CASSFGGAGYNEQFF
TRBV6-6	TRBJ1-1	many	NA	TGTGCCAGCACCGAACTGGGACAGAACACTGAAGCTTTCTTT	CASTELGQNTEAFF
TRBV6-5	TRBJ2-1	many	TRBD1	TGTGCCAGCAGTGCCCGACAGGGAAGGTCCTACAATGAGCAGTTCTTC	CASSARQGRSYNEQFF
TRBV9	TRBJ1-6	many	NA	TGTGCCAGCAGCGCCCAGAGCTCCTATAATTCACCCCTCCACTTT	CASSAQSSYNSPLHF
TRBV29-1	TRBJ2-1	many	NA	TGCAGCGTTGAGGCCAGGGGTGCTGAGCAGTTCTTC	CSVEARGAEQFF
TRBV20-1	TRBJ2-1	many	TRBD1	TGCAGTGCACCGGACAGGGGGCAGGGTGAGCAGTTCTTC	CSAPDRGQGEQFF
TRBV3-1	TRBJ2-7	many	NA	TGTGCCAGCAGCCATAGTCACGAGCAGTACTTC	CASSHSHEQYF
TRBV18	TRBJ2-2	many	TRBD1	TGTGCCAGCTCACCGATGGGGACAGGCACGAACACCGGGGAGCTGTTTTTT	CASSPMGTGTNTGELFF